Listed here are 25 T cell receptor beta chains from one sample, sequenced in a study of Graves' ophthalmopathy and Graves' hyperthyroidism. Amplification targeted the TCR beta CDR3 regions, with RNA transcripts as the source material. First-round RT-PCR used HTBI primers; second-round multiplex PCR followed. A single record per CDR3 protein comes from TCRdb applying MiXCR to the multiplex PCR reads. Of approximately 1.2 million distinct CDR3 sequences in the sample, 35% to 45% were seen once. The sequencing sample was made of peripheral blood or thyroid tissue (not recorded which). The receptors come from an adult man with Graves' hyperthyroidism.

A remark on this clonotype: This may arise from a read error, as a much more abundant clone is one base away. The CDR3 is CSGLWGGTSGNTIYF. The CDR3 region has the DNA TGCAGCGGCCTGTGGGGCGGTACCTCTGGAAACACCATATATTTT. The chain combines TRBV29-1 with TRBJ1-3; tentatively, D is TRBD1 (5 bases). CDR1 is SQVTM, CDR2 ANQGSEA, per germline. V was shortened by 7 bases and J by 0 bases, with 16 bases between the two germline ends. The CDR3 totals 15 residues.

Notes on this clonotype: This may stem from a read error, because a much larger clone lies one nucleotide away. The chain links TRBV7-9 to TRBJ2-5; no reliable D call. Germline V gives CDR1 SEHNR, CDR2 FQNEAQ (reference sequence). The CDR3 is 12 residues long. The CDR3 sequence: CASSLVSSTQHF. The DNA for the CDR3 is TGTGCCAGCAGCTTGGTATCGTCGACCCAGCACTTC.

Comments on this clonotype: A much larger clone lies a single base off, so this may be a read error. The rearrangement uses TRBV7-2 and TRBJ2-5; the D is unclear. V was trimmed by 8 bases and J by 0 bases, leaving 10 bases between them. CDR1 and CDR2 (germline): SGHTA, FQGNSA. CDR3 length: 13 residues. The CDR3 bases are TGTGCCAGCGGGCGAAGGGACCAAGAGACCCAGTACTTC. It specifies CASGRRDQETQYF. Full variable domain (remainder filled in from reference TRBV7-2 and TRBJ2-5): GAGVSQSPSNKVTEKGKDVELRCDPISGHTALYWYRQSLGQGLEFLIYFQGNSAPDKSGLPSDRFSAERTGGSVSTLTIQRTQQEDSAVYLCASGRRDQETQYFGPGTRLLVL.

In its sample, this clonotype was seen many times. This sequence joins TRBV10-3 and TRBJ1-6, with D possibly TRBD1 on 6 matching bases. The CDR3 is made up of 14 amino acids. Deletions cut 3 bases from V and 6 bases from J, with 9 bases between. Germline CDR1 reads ENHRY; CDR2 reads SYGVKD. The CDR3 sequence: CAISEQGLNSPLHF. CDR3 nucleotide sequence: TGTGCCATCAGTGAACAGGGTCTTAATTCACCCCTCCACTTT.

The chain carries TRBV20-1 and TRBJ1-1, with D maybe TRBD1 (5 bases). V was cut by 3 bases and J by 12 bases, with 17 bases left in between. Germline V gene lookup returns CDR1 DFQATT and CDR2 SNEGSKA (reference sequence). CDR3 length equals 12 residues. CDR3: CSARGTQRRTFF. DNA of the CDR3: TGCAGTGCTAGGGGGACGCAACGGAGAACTTTCTTT.

The rearrangement uses TRBV2 and TRBJ1-6, with D unresolved. Germline CDR1 reads SNHLY; CDR2 reads FYNNEI. V was clipped by 4 bases and J by 3 bases, with 7 bases between them. The CDR3 is 14 residues long. The CDR3 here is CASSAPDYNSPLHF. The CDR3 DNA is TGTGCCAGCAGTGCTCCCGACTATAATTCACCCCTCCACTTT.

In this sample, this clonotype turned up a few times. The gene calls are TRBV3-1 and TRBJ2-7; TRBD2 aligns across 11 bases. The ends lost 2 bases at V and 3 bases at J; junction bases unmatched: 3. This CDR3 is built from 15 residues. CDR1 is LGHDT and CDR2 is YNNKEL in the germline V gene (reference sequence). The CDR3 region has the DNA TGTGCCAGCAGCCAACGACTAGCGGGACGCTACGAGCAGTACTTC. Translated, it gives CASSQRLAGRYEQYF.

This clonotype occurred many times. The DNA of the CDR3 is TGTGCCAGCGAGAGGGGGGTTGGGTCGGCCCTCCACTTT. It translates to CASERGVGSALHF. The chain recombines TRBV7-8 with TRBJ1-6; the D gene is possibly TRBD1 (6 bases). V was pared by 8 bases and J by 14 bases, with 19 bases between. The CDR3 contains 13 residues. The V gene's germline CDR1 is SGHVS and CDR2 FQNEAQ.

The chain has TRBV10-3 and TRBJ2-2; D tentatively reads TRBD1 or TRBD2 (5 bases each). The CDR3 length is 11 residues. Germline V lookup: CDR1 ENHRY, CDR2 SYGVKD. The CDR3 here is CAFGDAGELFF. The CDR3 DNA sequence: TGTGCGTTTGGGGACGCCGGGGAGCTGTTTTTT.

The rearrangement uses TRBV28 and TRBJ1-2; no reliable D call. Germline loops: CDR1 MDHEN, CDR2 SYDVKM. CDR3 length: 11 residues. Trimming removed 5 bases at V and 14 bases at J, with 15 bases between. Here the CDR3 reads CASSPDGSTTF. In DNA form, the CDR3 reads TGTGCCAGCAGTCCGGACGGTTCTACAACCTTC.

This clonotype has a count of ten or more. V usage is TRBV19 and J usage is TRBJ1-5; D might be TRBD1 (5 bases). CDR1 and CDR2 from the germline V gene are LNHDA and SQIVND (reference sequence). The CDR3 runs to 12 residues. Trimming removed 4 bases from V and 9 bases from J, with 10 bases in between. This CDR3 reads CASSNPGLPQHF. The DNA for the CDR3 is TGTGCCAGTAGTAATCCGGGACTGCCCCAGCATTTT.

The V and J genes are TRBV4-3 and TRBJ2-3, with unresolved D. The germline gives CDR1 LGHNA, CDR2 YSLEER. This CDR3 spans 14 amino acids. V was shortened by 1 base and J by 6 bases, with 11 bases between the two germline ends. CDR3 region: CASSQAGGVDTQYF. The CDR3 nucleotides are TGCGCCAGCAGCCAAGCGGGTGGGGTGGATACGCAGTATTTT.

V usage is TRBV7-9 and J usage is TRBJ2-7; 9 bases agree with TRBD1. The CDR3 has 17 residues. V shed 2 bases, J shed 3 bases, and the junction held 11 bases outside the gene matches. Germline V gene sequence: CDR1 SEHNR, CDR2 FQNEAQ (reference sequence). In nucleotides, the CDR3 is TGTGCCAGCAGCTTATCAGGACAGGGGAATTTGGGCTACGAGCAGTACTTC. It translates to CASSLSGQGNLGYEQYF.

This rearrangement joins TRBV10-3 to TRBJ2-5; TRBD2 aligns across 9 bases. V lost 2 bases and J lost 2; bases outside the gene matches: 6. CDR3 length: 16 residues. Per the germline V gene, CDR1 is ENHRY and CDR2 is SYGVKD. This CDR3 reads CAISEPTSGAQETQYF. The CDR3 DNA reads TGTGCCATCAGTGAGCCGACTAGCGGAGCTCAAGAGACCCAGTACTTC.

Comments on this clonotype: This clone may be a read error of a much larger clone one base away. The CDR3 DNA reads TGCGCCAGCAGCCCTGCGGGTGATCGGACCTACGAGCAGTACTTC. As protein: CASSPAGDRTYEQYF. The rearrangement uses TRBV14 and TRBJ2-7, with D maybe TRBD2 (5 bases). Germline CDR1 SGHDN, CDR2 FVKESK. The CDR3 is 15 residues long.

This clonotype was counted between two and nine times. The V and J genes are TRBV5-4 and TRBJ1-2, with TRBD1 as a possible D gene (6 bases). Germline loops: CDR1 SGHNT, CDR2 YYREEE (reference sequence). Deletions cut 0 bases from V and 8 bases from J, with 17 bases between. This CDR3 comprises 15 residues. DNA for the CDR3: TGTGCCAGCAGCTTGGCCGGCTCCCAGGGGTGGGGCTACACCTTC. Translating it yields CASSLAGSQGWGYTF.

A remark on this clonotype: One end of the junction varies from germline; a read error may be responsible. The chain links TRBV9 to TRBJ1-1, with D tentatively TRBD1 (5 bases). CDR1 and CDR2 (germline): SGDLS, YYNGEE. This CDR3 is 14 amino acids long. The CDR3 DNA follows: TGCGCCAGCAGCCACATAAAAGGGGACACTGAAGCTTTCTTT. Translation: CASSHIKGDTEAFF. The variable domain in full, with the rest retrieved from reference TRBV9 and TRBJ1-1, is DSGVTQTPKHLITATGQRVTLRCSPRSGDLSVYWYQQSLDQGLQFLIQYYNGEERAKGNILERFSAQQFPDLHSELNLSSLELGDSALYFCASSHIKGDTEAFFGQGTRLTVV.

This clonotype showed up many times. Here the CDR3 reads CASSLAGTRQETQYF. The CDR3 bases are TGCGCCAGCAGCTTGGCGGGGACTAGACAAGAGACCCAGTACTTC. This rearrangement joins TRBV5-1 to TRBJ2-5; 8 bases agree with TRBD2. The V gene's germline CDR1 is SGHRS and CDR2 YFSETQ. The CDR3 runs 15 residues. J lost 2 bases, V lost 0 bases, and 3 bases had no gene match.

This chain joins TRBV6-6 and TRBJ1-4; no definite D call. The CDR3 length is 17 residues. The V end lost 0 bases, the J end lost 2 bases, and 13 bases lay between the germline ends. In germline, CDR1 is MNHNY, CDR2 SVGAGI (reference sequence). The CDR3 DNA sequence: TGTGCCAGCAGTTACTCGCTCCGTGGACCGACTAATGAAAAACTGTTTTTT. Translation: CASSYSLRGPTNEKLFF.

In this sample, this clonotype turned up many times. J is TRBJ2-5 and V is TRBV7-3, with TRBD2 matching over 10 bases. The length of the CDR3 is 16 residues. The J segment lost 3 bases and the V segment lost 5 bases, leaving 9 bases of the junction unmatched. Germline assignment: CDR1 SGHTA and CDR2 FQGTGA. In DNA, the CDR3 is TGTGCCAGCAGCCTCTCTAGCGGGAGTATGGAAGAGACCCAGTACTTC. Protein sequence: CASSLSSGSMEETQYF.

This clonotype was recorded at least ten times. V and J are TRBV11-2 and TRBJ1-6; D possibly corresponds to TRBD1 (6 bases). Germline-derived CDR1 and CDR2 are SGHAT and FQNNGV. The germline V and J ends were trimmed by 2 bases and 8 bases, with 16 bases remaining between them. This CDR3 comprises 16 residues. The CDR3 DNA reads TGTGCCAGCAGCTTACAATCGGACAGTTCCCATTCACCCCTCCACTTT. Its protein product is CASSLQSDSSHSPLHF.

The sample holds many counts of this clonotype. V gene TRBV19 combines with J gene TRBJ1-2, with 10 bases aligning to TRBD1. Germline lookup yields CDR1 LNHDA and CDR2 SQIVND (reference sequence). V was pared by 5 bases and J by 2 bases, with 11 bases of the junction left unmatched. This CDR3 region has 17 residues. The DNA of the CDR3 is TGTGCCAGTAGTCCTCAATCGGTGGGACAGGGGAACTATGGCTACACCTTC. Its translation is CASSPQSVGQGNYGYTF. The variable domain in full, with the rest retrieved from reference TRBV19 and TRBJ1-2, is DGGITQSPKYLFRKEGQNVTLSCEQNLNHDAMYWYRQDPGQGLRLIYYSQIVNDFQKGDIAEGYSVSREKKESFPLTVTSAQKNPTAFYLCASSPQSVGQGNYGYTFGSGTRLTVV.

This clonotype has a handful of counts. This chain uses TRBV7-3 with TRBJ2-7; 9 bases agree with TRBD2. Germline-derived CDR1 and CDR2 are SGHTA and FQGTGA. This CDR3 spans 15 amino acids. Losses at the gene ends were 2 bases for V and 6 bases for J; bases not matched to a gene: 8. The CDR3 bases are TGTGCCAGCAGCTTATATGAGCGGGAGGTCTCCGAGCAGTACTTC. It yields the protein CASSLYEREVSEQYF.

This clonotype was observed many times. The chain has TRBV11-1 and TRBJ2-2, with D possibly TRBD2 on 6 matching bases. The length of the CDR3 is 15 residues. Trimming left V 3 bases short and J 1 base short, with 9 bases between. Germline-derived CDR1 and CDR2 are SGHAT and FQDESV (reference sequence). CDR3 region: CASSFGTVNTGELFF. The DNA for the CDR3 is TGTGCCAGCAGCTTTGGGACTGTGAACACCGGGGAGCTGTTTTTT.

V and J are TRBV5-6 and TRBJ1-5, with TRBD1 as a possible D gene (5 bases). Deletions cut 4 bases from V and 3 bases from J, with 20 bases between. Germline V CDR1 and CDR2: SGHDT, YYEEEE. The CDR3 loop spans 17 amino acids. The CDR3 loop is CASSPLQGREDNQPQHF. Here the CDR3 DNA reads TGTGCCAGCAGCCCACTACAAGGCAGGGAGGACAATCAGCCCCAGCATTTT.